These T cell receptor beta chains were read from a single sample in a study of shared clonotypes between healthy human individuals. The data were produced by immunoSEQ multiplex PCR, yet TCRdb's version contains in-frame clones alone and is incomplete. In the table there are 500,000 to 650,000 clones, roughly four fifths of which are singletons. The sequenced sample consisted of PBMCs. The receptors here all came from a woman in her thirties or forties in good health. Some clones in this sample may be carry-over from other donors' samples. Each CDR3 is given with its conserved first and last residue. Each record gives: J gene, clone size, D gene, V gene, CDR3 DNA, CDR3 protein. The D gene is left open where the match is weak. For some rows the clone size is stated as once, few or many, or as a class when expanded; others skip it.

>TRBJ2-1|once|-|TRBV28
TGTGCCAGCGCCGGGATCACTGAGCAGTTCTTC
CASAGITEQFF
>TRBJ2-7|-|TRBD2|TRBV7-8
TGTGCCAGCAGCTTTCCCCGGGCTAGCGGCTCCTACGAACAGTACTTC
CASSFPRASGSYEQYF
>TRBJ1-2|once|TRBD1|TRBV7-6
TGTGCCAGCAGCTTACAGGACAGGGGTTATGGCTACACCTTC
CASSLQDRGYGYTF
>TRBJ2-3|-|-|TRBV7-2
TGTGCCAGCAGCTTAAAGACCTCCACAGATACGCAGTATTTT
CASSLKTSTDTQYF
>TRBJ2-5|-|-|TRBV5-4
TGTGCCAGCAGCTTTAGGGCTAGCGCTCAGACCCAGTACTTC
CASSFRASAQTQYF
>TRBJ1-5|-|-|TRBV28
TGTGCCAGCAGCCACTACGATGGTTGGATCCCTAGCAATCAGCCCCAGCATTTT
CASSHYDGWIPSNQPQHF
>TRBJ2-3|-|-|TRBV15
TGTGCCACCAGCACAGACCGGGCATCAGATACGCAGTATTTT
CATSTDRASDTQYF
>TRBJ1-4|once|-|TRBV7-9
TGTGCCAGCGTATCCCCGGTCGTCCAGGGAGGTGAAAAACTGTTTTTT
CASVSPVVQGGEKLFF
>TRBJ2-7|-|TRBD2|TRBV10-1
TGCGCCAGCAGTCGAGTAGCGGGAGAGGTGGAGCAGTACTTC
CASSRVAGEVEQYF
>TRBJ2-2|-|-|TRBV6-4
TGTGCCAGCAGCCCGACTGGATTCACCGGGGAGCTGTTTTTT
CASSPTGFTGELFF
>TRBJ2-3|-|-|TRBV10-1
TGCGCCAGCAGTGAGTTAGGCAGGGAAGATACGCAGTATTTT
CASSELGREDTQYF
>TRBJ2-7|-|-|TRBV6-6
TGTGCCAGCAGTTACTCCCCGGAGGGTAGCGCCGAGCAGTACTTC
CASSYSPEGSAEQYF
>TRBJ1-4|-|-|TRBV7-3
TGTGCCAGCAGCTTAACGGTCCGGCTAAATGAAAAACTGTTTTTT
CASSLTVRLNEKLFF
>TRBJ2-2|-|-|TRBV6-6
TGTGCCAGCAGTTACTCGGGGGCTGGGACCGGGGAGCTGTTTTTT
CASSYSGAGTGELFF